This paragraph covers one TCR beta chain sequence. This receptor's antigen is unknown. No clone much larger than this one lies a single base away; base qualities are absent. The data stem from a study of cytomegalovirus exposure and HLA in healthy donors (dated 2017 in TCRdb). A note on the overall study: According to a later analysis, one platform produced both the approximately 110 validation repertoires and the 700 or so repertoires of the first cohort. Besides the first cohort of 550 to 750 subjects, a separate validation cohort made up of 120 or so different subjects was used. The aim of the study was to test whether cataloging public T cell receptors could identify signatures of past pathogen exposure. The study combined high-throughput TCR immunosequencing, statistical association of individual TCRs with disease status, and machine learning to predict cytomegalovirus infection status. Summary of the overall study and its limitations: The validation cohort had no HLA typing available for a later analysis, so co-occurrence within that cohort was assessed over all 110 or so repertoires. A later analysis found that TCRs clustered in the first cohort also tended to co-occur in the approximately 120 validation repertoires, with just under 95% of cluster scores above 0. In vitro tests confirmed that a few of the cytomegalovirus-associated TCR beta chains recognize cytomegalovirus antigens. According to the authors, the approach could potentially be generalized to other disease states and immunological phenotypes. Cytomegalovirus status was reported to be diagnosed by the classifier with high specificity and sensitivity in both the original and validation cohorts. Across donors, most TCR sequences were observed very rarely, whereas some public TCRs were present in many individuals. A total of fewer than 200 TCR beta chains were listed by the study as associated with cytomegalovirus.

Donors formed part of the validation cohort, which comprised over a hundred subjects and was distinct from the first cohort of some 700 subjects. Trimming removed 7 bases from V and 4 bases from J; the gene matches leave 6 bases unexplained. The CDR1 and CDR2 encoded by the germline V gene (reference sequence) are MNHEY and SMNVEV. The CDR3, cysteine through phenylalanine, is 14 amino acids long. Only the CDR3 portion is preserved as DNA: 42 bases, with reading frame beginning at the first base. Libraries were prepared through the immunoSEQ multiplex PCR assay. The paper's processing steps were these. To diagnose cytomegalovirus status from the catalog of TCR beta chain sequences, a statistical classification framework was built. Not all clones reach the TCRdb copy of this immuneACCESS table, which keeps in-frame sequences only. Checked studies attribute under half of the gap to unresolved V genes and leave the rest unexplained. Clone size and the V and J calls come from that table; the DNA yielded D and trimming. This sample lists roughly 300,000 clones; around 87% were detected once. The ten largest account for about 1% of the sample.

The chain is encoded by TRBV27 joined to TRBJ1-5; TRBD1 aligns with 8 central bases. The receptor was isolated from a woman under 40 in good health and CMV-seropositive. The sequencing sample was made of PBMCs. The nucleotides are TGTGCCAGCAAAATCCGGACAGGGAATCAGCCCCAGCATTTT. Its protein reads: CASKIRTGNQPQHF.